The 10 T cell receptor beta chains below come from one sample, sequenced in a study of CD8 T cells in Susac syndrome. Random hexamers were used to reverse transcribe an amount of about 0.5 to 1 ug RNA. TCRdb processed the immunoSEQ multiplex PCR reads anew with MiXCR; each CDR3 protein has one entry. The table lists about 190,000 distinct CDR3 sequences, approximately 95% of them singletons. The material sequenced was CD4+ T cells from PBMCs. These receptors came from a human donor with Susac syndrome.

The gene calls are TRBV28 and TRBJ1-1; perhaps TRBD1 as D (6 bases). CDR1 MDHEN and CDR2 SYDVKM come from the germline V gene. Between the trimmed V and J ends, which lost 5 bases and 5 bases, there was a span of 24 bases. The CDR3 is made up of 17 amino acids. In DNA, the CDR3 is TGTGCCAGCAGTCAAATCTTCGGAGGGGGGCTAGGGACTGAAGCTTTCTTT. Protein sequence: CASSQIFGGGLGTEAFF.

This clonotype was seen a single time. This CDR3 reads CASSVGDLAYEQYF. In nucleotides, the CDR3 is TGTGCCAGCAGCGTAGGGGACTTAGCCTACGAGCAGTACTTC. The genes are TRBV9 and TRBJ2-7, with D possibly matching TRBD2 (6 bases). The CDR3 consists of 14 residues. Germline assignment: CDR1 SGDLS and CDR2 YYNGEE. Trimming took off 0 bases at V and 2 bases at J, with 9 bases between the two ends.

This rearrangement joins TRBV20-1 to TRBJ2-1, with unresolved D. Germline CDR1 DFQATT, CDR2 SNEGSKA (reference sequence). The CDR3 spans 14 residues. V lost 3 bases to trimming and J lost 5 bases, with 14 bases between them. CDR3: CSARASDDNNEQFF. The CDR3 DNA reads TGCAGTGCTAGGGCCAGCGACGATAACAATGAGCAGTTCTTC.

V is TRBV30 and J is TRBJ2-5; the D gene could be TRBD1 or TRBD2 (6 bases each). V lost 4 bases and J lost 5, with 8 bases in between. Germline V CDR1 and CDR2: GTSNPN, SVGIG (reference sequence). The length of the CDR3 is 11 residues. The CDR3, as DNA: TGTGCCTGGACGGGGGCGGAGACCCAGTACTTC. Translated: CAWTGAETQYF.

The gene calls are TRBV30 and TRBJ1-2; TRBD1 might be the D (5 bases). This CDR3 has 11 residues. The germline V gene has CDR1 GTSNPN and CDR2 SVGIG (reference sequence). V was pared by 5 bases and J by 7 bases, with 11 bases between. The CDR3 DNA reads TGTGCCTGGGGCCACGGGGGTGGCTACACCTTC. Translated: CAWGHGGGYTF.

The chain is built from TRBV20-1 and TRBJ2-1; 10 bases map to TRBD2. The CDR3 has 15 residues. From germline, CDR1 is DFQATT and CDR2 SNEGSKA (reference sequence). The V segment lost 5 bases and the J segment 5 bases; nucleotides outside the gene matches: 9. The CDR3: CSAPDSGGPHNEQFF. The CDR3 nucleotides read TGCAGTGCTCCTGATAGCGGGGGGCCACACAATGAGCAGTTCTTC.

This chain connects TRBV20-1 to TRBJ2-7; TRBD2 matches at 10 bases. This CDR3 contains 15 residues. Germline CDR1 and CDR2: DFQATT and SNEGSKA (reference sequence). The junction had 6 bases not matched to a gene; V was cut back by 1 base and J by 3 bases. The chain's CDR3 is CSARVPGLAYYEQYF. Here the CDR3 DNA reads TGCAGTGCTAGAGTCCCGGGACTAGCGTACTACGAGCAGTACTTC.

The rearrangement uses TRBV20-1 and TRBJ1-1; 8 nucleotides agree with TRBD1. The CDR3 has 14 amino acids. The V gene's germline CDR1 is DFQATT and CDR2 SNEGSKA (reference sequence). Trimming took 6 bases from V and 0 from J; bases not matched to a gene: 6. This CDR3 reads CSADRTGMNTEAFF. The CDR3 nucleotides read TGCAGTGCGGATAGGACAGGGATGAACACTGAAGCTTTCTTT.

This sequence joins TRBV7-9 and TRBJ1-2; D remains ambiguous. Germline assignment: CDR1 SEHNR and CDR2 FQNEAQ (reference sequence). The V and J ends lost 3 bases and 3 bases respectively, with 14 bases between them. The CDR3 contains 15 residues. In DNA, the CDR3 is TGTGCCAGCAGCTTTAACCTCCAGAGCTACTATGGCTACACCTTC. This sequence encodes CASSFNLQSYYGYTF.

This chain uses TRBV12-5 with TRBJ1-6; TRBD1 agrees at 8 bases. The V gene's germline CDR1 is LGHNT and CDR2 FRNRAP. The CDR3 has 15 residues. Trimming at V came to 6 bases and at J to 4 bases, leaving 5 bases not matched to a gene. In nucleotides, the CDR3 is TGTGCTAGTGGGACGGACAGGGCTTATAATTCACCCCTCCACTTT. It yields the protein CASGTDRAYNSPLHF.